This T cell receptor (beta chain) is from a study of cytomegalovirus exposure and HLA in healthy donors. The CDR3 consists of 15 residues. The ends lost 2 bases at V and 1 base at J; junction bases unmatched: 4. Germline V gene lookup returns CDR1 SGHTA and CDR2 FQGTGA. PCR employed 60 Vbeta and 13 Jbeta primers. Profiling relied on immunoSEQ multiplex PCR, and the TCRdb table lists in-frame clones only, not all of them. This sample's clone table lists 100,000 to 150,000 clones. This receptor was taken from a man between 18 and 35 years old in good health and CMV-seronegative. V gene TRBV7-3 combines with J gene TRBJ1-1; 7 nucleotides line up with TRBD1. The specimen sequenced was PBMCs. Here the CDR3 reads CASSLGGQTNTEAFF. The CDR3 coding sequence is TGTGCCAGCAGCTTAGGGGGACAGACGAACACTGAAGCTTTCTTT.